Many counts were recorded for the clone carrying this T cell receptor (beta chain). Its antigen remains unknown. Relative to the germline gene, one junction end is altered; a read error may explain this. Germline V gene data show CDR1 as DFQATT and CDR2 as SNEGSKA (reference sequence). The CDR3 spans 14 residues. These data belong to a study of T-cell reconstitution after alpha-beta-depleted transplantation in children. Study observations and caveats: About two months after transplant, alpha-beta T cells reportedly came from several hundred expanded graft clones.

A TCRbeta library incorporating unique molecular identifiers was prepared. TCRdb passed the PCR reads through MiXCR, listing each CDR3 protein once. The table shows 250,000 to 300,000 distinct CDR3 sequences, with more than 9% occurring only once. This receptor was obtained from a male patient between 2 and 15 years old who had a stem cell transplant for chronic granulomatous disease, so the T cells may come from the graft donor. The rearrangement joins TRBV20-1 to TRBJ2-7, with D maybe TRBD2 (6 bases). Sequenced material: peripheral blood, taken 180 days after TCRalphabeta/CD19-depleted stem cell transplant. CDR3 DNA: TGCAGTGCCAGAGAGCCTAGCGAACCCTACGAGCAGTACTTC. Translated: CSAREPSEPYEQYF.